A selection of T cell receptor beta chains follows, all from one sample in a study of immune evolution from preneoplasia to lung adenocarcinoma. Libraries were prepared by immunoSEQ multiplex PCR; TCRdb keeps only in-frame clonotypes and omits some of them. The repertoire holds several thousand clones, with 65% to 80% as singletons. Sequencing used FFPE adjacent normal lung tissue. These receptors originate from a person between 70 and 80 years old with lung adenocarcinoma. CDR3s include the opening cysteine and the closing phenylalanine or tryptophan. The order of the fields is V gene, J gene, clone size, D gene, CDR3 protein, CDR3 DNA. A D gene is named only where the DNA matches it firmly. Some rows mark clone size as missing; the rest say once, few, many or name a class of expanded clone.

TRBV19	TRBJ2-1	-	-	CASSISGNNEQFF	TGTGCCAGTAGTATTTCGGGAAACAATGAGCAGTTCTTC
TRBV18	TRBJ2-7	-	TRBD2	CASSDAGGVLVYEQYF	TGTGCCAGCTCAGACGCGGGGGGGGTACTTGTGTACGAGCAGTACTTC
TRBV27	TRBJ2-5	-	-	CASSLKGSQETQYF	TGTGCCAGCAGCCTTAAGGGGAGCCAAGAGACCCAGTACTTC
TRBV2	TRBJ2-5	-	-	CASSEETQETQYF	TGTGCCAGCAGTGAGGAGACACAAGAGACCCAGTACTTC
TRBV6-6	TRBJ1-1	-	-	CASSYSRDYTEAFF	TGTGCCAGCAGTTACTCGAGGGATTACACTGAAGCTTTCTTT
TRBV5-1	TRBJ1-6	-	-	CASSVDSYNSPLHF	TGCGCCAGCAGCGTGGACTCCTATAATTCACCCCTCCACTTT
TRBV6-1	TRBJ2-7	-	TRBD2	CASSKAGPYEQYF	TGTGCCAGCAGTAAAGCGGGGCCATACGAGCAGTACTTC
TRBV2	TRBJ1-2	-	-	CASSGGENYGYTF	TGTGCCAGCAGTGGTGGCGAAAACTATGGCTACACCTTC
TRBV30	TRBJ2-3	-	-	CAWSIRGLADTQYF	TGTGCCTGGAGTATCAGGGGCTTGGCGGATACGCAGTATTTT
TRBV9	TRBJ2-5	-	TRBD2	CASSVAVAGGQETQYF	TGTGCCAGCAGCGTAGCAGTGGCGGGGGGCCAGGAGACCCAGTACTTC
TRBV30	TRBJ2-3	-	TRBD2	CACPGLAGGTDTQYF	TGTGCCTGCCCGGGACTAGCGGGGGGCACAGATACGCAGTATTTT
TRBV7-9	TRBJ1-4	-	-	CASSPNRENEKLFF	TGTGCCAGCAGCCCCAACAGGGAGAATGAAAAACTGTTTTTT
TRBV7-9	TRBJ2-5	-	-	CASSLGQASRETQYF	TGTGCCAGCAGCTTAGGTCAGGCCAGTCGGGAGACCCAGTACTTC
TRBV6-1	TRBJ2-7	-	TRBD2	CASSEFGGGYEQYF	TGTGCCAGCAGTGAATTTGGCGGGGGTTACGAGCAGTACTTC
TRBV9	TRBJ1-6	-	-	CASSATDKPLHF	TGTGCCAGCAGCGCCACTGATAAGCCCCTCCACTTT
TRBV7-2	TRBJ2-1	-	-	CASSFSTRSYNEQFF	TGTGCCAGCAGCTTCTCGACCCGCTCCTACAATGAGCAGTTCTTC
TRBV28	TRBJ2-1	-	TRBD1	CASSPITVQGFVEQFF	TGTGCCAGCAGTCCTATTACCGTACAGGGGTTTGTTGAGCAGTTCTTC
TRBV4-1	TRBJ2-3	few	TRBD2	CASSRYGNGLAEDSTDTQYF	TGCGCCAGCAGCCGCTATGGAAACGGGCTAGCGGAAGATAGCACAGATACGCAGTATTTT
TRBV28	TRBJ2-5	-	-	CASSADSNQGETQYF	TGTGCCAGCAGTGCGGACAGTAACCAAGGAGAGACCCAGTACTTC
TRBV18	TRBJ2-7	-	-	CASSQGYEQYF	TGTGCCAGCTCACAGGGCTACGAGCAGTACTTC
TRBV30	TRBJ2-4	few	TRBD1	CAWSVIFRTGGSLAKNIQYF	TGTGCCTGGAGTGTAATCTTCCGGACAGGGGGCTCCTTAGCCAAAAACATTCAGTACTTC
TRBV5-6	TRBJ1-2	-	-	CASSFGGAYGYTF	TGTGCCAGCAGCTTCGGGGGGGCTTATGGCTACACCTTC
TRBV20-1	TRBJ2-1	-	-	CSASPNEQFF	TGCAGTGCTAGTCCCAATGAGCAGTTCTTC
TRBV29-1	TRBJ2-7	once	-	CSVATGTLSYEQYF	TGCAGCGTTGCTACCGGGACACTCTCCTACGAGCAGTACTTC
TRBV2	TRBJ1-1	few	-	CASSMEGGGAFF	TGTGCCAGCAGCATGGAGGGGGGAGGTGCTTTCTTT
TRBV5-1	TRBJ2-2	-	TRBD2	CASGPGGPTGELFF	TGCGCCAGCGGGCCGGGAGGGCCTACCGGGGAGCTGTTTTTT
TRBV10-3	TRBJ2-3	-	-	CAITDLNTQYF	TGTGCCATCACGGATCTAAATACGCAGTATTTT
TRBV6-5	TRBJ1-6	-	TRBD1	CASSHRGGRSPLHF	TGTGCCAGCAGTCACAGGGGCGGGAGGTCACCCCTCCACTTT
TRBV6-8	TRBJ2-5	once	-	CASSESETQYF	TGTGCCAGCAGTGAGTCGGAGACCCAGTACTTC
TRBV6-1	TRBJ2-5	-	TRBD2	CASSEFGLAGGREETQYF	TGTGCCAGCAGTGAATTCGGACTAGCGGGGGGGCGGGAAGAGACCCAGTACTTC
TRBV5-8	TRBJ2-1	-	-	CASSRDCIF	TGTGCCAGCAGCCGGGACTGTATCTTC
TRBV28	TRBJ2-2	-	-	CASRDGYTGELFF	TGTGCCAGCAGGGACGGATACACCGGGGAGCTGTTTTTT
TRBV2	TRBJ1-1	-	TRBD1	CASLSNRQGGTEAFF	TGTGCCAGCCTCTCAAATCGACAGGGTGGGACTGAAGCTTTCTTT
TRBV5-6	TRBJ1-1	few	-	CASSSTGRTEAFF	TGTGCCAGCAGCTCTACAGGGAGAACTGAAGCTTTCTTT
TRBV7-9	TRBJ2-1	-	TRBD2	CASRPSGSYEQFF	TGTGCCAGCAGGCCTAGCGGGAGCTATGAGCAGTTCTTC
TRBV18	TRBJ2-1	-	TRBD2	CASSPRGPRTSGINEQFF	TGTGCCAGCTCACCGAGGGGGCCAAGGACTAGCGGGATCAATGAGCAGTTCTTC
TRBV19	TRBJ2-3	-	TRBD2	CASSWSGGEDTQYF	TGTGCCAGTAGTTGGAGCGGGGGGGAGGATACGCAGTATTTT
TRBV5-1	TRBJ2-3	-	-	CASSQQGLTDTQYF	TGCGCCAGCAGTCAACAGGGTTTAACAGATACGCAGTATTTT
TRBV9	TRBJ1-6	few	TRBD1	CASSAGGGSPLHF	TGTGCCAGCAGCGCAGGGGGGGGATCACCCCTCCACTTT
TRBV14	TRBJ2-5	-	-	CASSQVELGEWETQYF	TGTGCCAGCAGCCAAGTGGAGTTAGGAGAGTGGGAGACCCAGTACTTC
TRBV6-1	TRBJ2-7	-	-	CASIHGGMSYEQYF	TGTGCCAGCATCCACGGCGGGATGTCCTACGAGCAGTACTTC
TRBV2	TRBJ2-1	-	-	CATQRSQNNEQFF	TGTGCCACCCAACGATCACAGAACAATGAGCAGTTCTTC
TRBV5-4	TRBJ2-7	-	TRBD2	CASSWVAGAGEQYF	TGTGCCAGCAGCTGGGTAGCGGGAGCGGGCGAGCAGTACTTC
TRBV7-9	TRBJ2-1	-	TRBD2	CASSWGRGGNNEQFF	TGTGCCAGCAGCTGGGGACGGGGGGGAAACAATGAGCAGTTCTTC
TRBV15	TRBJ1-5	-	-	CATSRQGYNQPQHF	TGTGCCACCAGCAGACAGGGGTACAATCAGCCCCAGCATTTT
TRBV7-9	TRBJ1-6	-	-	CASSFAGLGSPLHF	TGTGCCAGCAGCTTTGCCGGCCTGGGTTCACCCCTCCACTTT
TRBV5-5	TRBJ2-2	-	-	CASSFGGGNTGELFF	TGTGCCAGCAGCTTCGGGGGCGGGAACACCGGGGAGCTGTTTTTT
TRBV4-2	TRBJ1-2	-	TRBD1	CASSQDGGDRGLYGYTF	TGTGCCAGCAGCCAAGATGGAGGGGACAGGGGGCTCTATGGCTACACCTTC
TRBV9	TRBJ2-3	once	TRBD1	CASSDRDRGTDTQYF	TGTGCCAGCAGCGACCGGGACAGGGGCACAGATACGCAGTATTTT
TRBV7-9	TRBJ1-4	-	-	CASSLAGTNEKLFF	TGTGCCAGCAGCTTAGCGGGTACTAATGAAAAACTGTTTTTT
TRBV5-4	TRBJ2-7	-	TRBD2	CASSLEASGRYEQYF	TGTGCCAGCAGCTTGGAGGCTAGCGGGAGATACGAGCAGTACTTC
TRBV18	TRBJ1-1	-	-	CASSPPSRGSNTEAFF	TGTGCCAGCTCACCACCGTCTAGGGGGTCGAACACTGAAGCTTTCTTT
TRBV7-9	TRBJ2-5	large	-	CASSLRSEETQYF	TGTGCCAGCAGCTTAAGATCAGAGGAGACCCAGTACTTC
TRBV30	TRBJ2-4	-	-	CAWSQEFLAKNIQYF	TGTGCCTGGAGTCAGGAATTTCTAGCCAAAAACATTCAGTACTTC
TRBV6-5	TRBJ2-1	-	-	CASSYSFLNEQFF	TGTGCCAGCAGTTACTCTTTCCTCAATGAGCAGTTCTTC
TRBV5-6	TRBJ2-5	-	-	CASSLVGARETQYF	TGTGCCAGCAGCTTGGTAGGGGCAAGAGAGACCCAGTACTTC
TRBV11-2	TRBJ2-3	large	-	CASLVEKGTADTQYF	TGTGCCAGCCTCGTAGAGAAGGGAACGGCAGATACGCAGTATTTT
TRBV7-9	TRBJ2-5	-	-	CATSHETQYF	TGTGCCACGTCGCACGAGACCCAGTACTTC
TRBV5-6	TRBJ2-7	-	-	CASSVSLSSYEQYF	TGTGCCAGCAGCGTTAGCTTGAGCTCCTACGAGCAGTACTTC
TRBV7-9	TRBJ1-1	-	-	CASSPLVGNTEAFF	TGTGCCAGCAGTCCCTTGGTAGGGAACACTGAAGCTTTCTTT